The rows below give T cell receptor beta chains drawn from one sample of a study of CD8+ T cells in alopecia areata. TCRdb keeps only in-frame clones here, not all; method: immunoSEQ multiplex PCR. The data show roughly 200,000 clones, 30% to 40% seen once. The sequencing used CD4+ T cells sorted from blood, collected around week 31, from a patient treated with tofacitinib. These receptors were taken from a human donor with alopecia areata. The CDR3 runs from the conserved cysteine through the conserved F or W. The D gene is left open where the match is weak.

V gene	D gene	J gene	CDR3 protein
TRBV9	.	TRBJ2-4	CASSGSSSDIQYF
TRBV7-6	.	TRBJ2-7	CASSLVADRRGYEQYF
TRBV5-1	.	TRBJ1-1	CASSPGFTEAFF
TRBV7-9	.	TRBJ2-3	CASSPDLGGADTQYF
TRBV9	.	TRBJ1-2	CASSVDGGPNYGYTF
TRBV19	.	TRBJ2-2	CASSTPRGNTGELFF
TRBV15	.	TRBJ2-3	CATSRQVLDTQYF
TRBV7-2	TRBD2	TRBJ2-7	CASSLASGSSYEQYF
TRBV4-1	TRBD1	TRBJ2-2	CASSQQKDRAGGELFF
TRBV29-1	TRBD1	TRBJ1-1	CSVVGQGKTNTEAFF
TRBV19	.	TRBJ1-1	CASRRDTEAFF
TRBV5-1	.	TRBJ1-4	CASSSGPRGKLFF
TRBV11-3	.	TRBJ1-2	CASTSRANYGYTF
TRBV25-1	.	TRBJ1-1	CASSERANTEAFF
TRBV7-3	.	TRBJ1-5	CASSLQAGRAQHF
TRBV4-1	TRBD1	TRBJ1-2	CASSRGQGVSYGYTF
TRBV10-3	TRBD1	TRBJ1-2	CAISERDRNYGYTF
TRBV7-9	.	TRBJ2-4	CASSLEPGARYF
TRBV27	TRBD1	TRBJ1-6	CASSPSRQGRYNSPLHF
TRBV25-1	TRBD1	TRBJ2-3	CASSSYTGGRSTDTQYF
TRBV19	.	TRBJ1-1	CASRARPQMNTEAFF
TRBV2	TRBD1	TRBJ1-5	CASSGGTGAEQPQHF
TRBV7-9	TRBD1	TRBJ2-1	CASSSRRGPQGDEQFF
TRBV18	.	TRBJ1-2	CASAGQPGNYGYTF
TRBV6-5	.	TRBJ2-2	CASIWQGNTGELFF
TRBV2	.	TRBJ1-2	CASSEVQGMDTF
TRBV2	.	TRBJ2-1	CASRSNPYNEQFF
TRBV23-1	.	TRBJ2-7	CASSKMANPLRAYEQYF
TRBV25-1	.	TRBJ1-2	CASRGDQGFTGYTF
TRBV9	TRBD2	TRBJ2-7	CASSTSGRSDEQYF
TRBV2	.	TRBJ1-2	CATRQALGELYGYTF
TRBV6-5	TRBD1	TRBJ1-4	CASRGTGSNEKLFF
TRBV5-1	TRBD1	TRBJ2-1	CASSYPGTAYNEQFF
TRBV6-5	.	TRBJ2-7	CASQEGGSYEQYF
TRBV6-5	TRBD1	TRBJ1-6	CASSGQGRNSPLHF
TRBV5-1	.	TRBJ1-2	CASSRTGVGYTF
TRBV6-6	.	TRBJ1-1	CASSSTGSGAFF
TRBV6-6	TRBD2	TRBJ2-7	CASSTSGSSYEQYF
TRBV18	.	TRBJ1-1	CASSGQSLNTEAFF
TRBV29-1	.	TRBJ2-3	CSVDWGRETDTQYF
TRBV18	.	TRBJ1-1	CASSPPERTEAFF
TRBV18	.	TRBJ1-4	CASSQTASNEKLFF
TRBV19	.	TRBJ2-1	CASSIKREQFF
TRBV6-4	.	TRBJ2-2	CASRSQVAGELFF
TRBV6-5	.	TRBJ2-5	CASSYSTGAETQYF
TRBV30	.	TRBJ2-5	CAWRNQGILETQYF
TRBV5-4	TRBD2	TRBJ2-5	CASSLDLAGGETQYF
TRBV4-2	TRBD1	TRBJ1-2	CASSQEGTGNYGYTF
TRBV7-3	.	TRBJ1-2	CASSASGYGYTF
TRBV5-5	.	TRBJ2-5	CASSLEGPGQWETQYF
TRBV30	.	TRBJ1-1	CAWALGRETEAFF
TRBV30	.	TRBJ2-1	CAWSPPGTQLAGEQFF
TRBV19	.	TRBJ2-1	CASSIKGNEQFF